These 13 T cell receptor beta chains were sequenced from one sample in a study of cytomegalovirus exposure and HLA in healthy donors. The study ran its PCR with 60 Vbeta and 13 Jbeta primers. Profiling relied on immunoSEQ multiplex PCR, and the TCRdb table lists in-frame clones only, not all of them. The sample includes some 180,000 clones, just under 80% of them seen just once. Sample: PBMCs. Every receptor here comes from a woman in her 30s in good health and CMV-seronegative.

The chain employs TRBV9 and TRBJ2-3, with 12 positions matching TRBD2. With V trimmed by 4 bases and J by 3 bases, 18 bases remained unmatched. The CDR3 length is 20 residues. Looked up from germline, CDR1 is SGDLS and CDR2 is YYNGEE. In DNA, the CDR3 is TGTGCCAGCAGCCCGCGTCGAGGAGCTAGCGGGGGGGCTCGGACAGATACGCAGTATTTT. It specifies CASSPRRGASGGARTDTQYF. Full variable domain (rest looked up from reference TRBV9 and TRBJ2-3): DSGVTQTPKHLITATGQRVTLRCSPRSGDLSVYWYQQSLDQGLQFLIQYYNGEERAKGNILERFSAQQFPDLHSELNLSSLELGDSALYFCASSPRRGASGGARTDTQYFGPGTRLTVL.

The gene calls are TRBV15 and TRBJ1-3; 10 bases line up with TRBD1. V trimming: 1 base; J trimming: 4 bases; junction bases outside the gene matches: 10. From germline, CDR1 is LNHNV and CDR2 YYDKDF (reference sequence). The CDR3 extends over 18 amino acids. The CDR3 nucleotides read TGTGCCACCAGCAGAGGTGGGGGGACAGGGGTTCGGGGAAACACCATATATTTT. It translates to CATSRGGGTGVRGNTIYF.

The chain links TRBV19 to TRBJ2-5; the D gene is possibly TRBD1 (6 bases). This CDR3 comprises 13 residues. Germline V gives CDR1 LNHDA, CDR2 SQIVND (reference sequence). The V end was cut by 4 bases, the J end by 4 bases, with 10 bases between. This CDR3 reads CASSKGVLETQYF. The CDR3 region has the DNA TGTGCCAGTAGTAAGGGGGTCTTAGAGACCCAGTACTTC.

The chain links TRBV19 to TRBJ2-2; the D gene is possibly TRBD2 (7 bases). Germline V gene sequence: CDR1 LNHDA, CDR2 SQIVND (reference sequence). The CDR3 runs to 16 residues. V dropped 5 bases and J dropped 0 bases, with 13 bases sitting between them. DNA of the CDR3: TGTGCCAGTAGTCTGGGAGGGGGAGCGAACACCGGGGAGCTGTTTTTT. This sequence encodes CASSLGGGANTGELFF. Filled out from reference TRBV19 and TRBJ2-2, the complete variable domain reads DGGITQSPKYLFRKEGQNVTLSCEQNLNHDAMYWYRQDPGQGLRLIYYSQIVNDFQKGDIAEGYSVSREKKESFPLTVTSAQKNPTAFYLCASSLGGGANTGELFFGEGSRLTVL.

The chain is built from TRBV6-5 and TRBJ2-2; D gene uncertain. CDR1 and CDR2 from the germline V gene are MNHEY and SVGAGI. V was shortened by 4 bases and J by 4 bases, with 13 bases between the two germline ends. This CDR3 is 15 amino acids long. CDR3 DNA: TGTGCCAGCAGTTCATTCGGCGGATTCACCGGGGAGCTGTTTTTT. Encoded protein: CASSSFGGFTGELFF.

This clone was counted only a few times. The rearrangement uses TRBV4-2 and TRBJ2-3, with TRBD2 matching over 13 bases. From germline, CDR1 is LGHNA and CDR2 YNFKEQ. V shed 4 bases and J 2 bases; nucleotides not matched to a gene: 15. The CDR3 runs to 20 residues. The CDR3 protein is CASSLRSGTSGAAATDTQYF. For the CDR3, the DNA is TGTGCCAGCAGCCTTCGTTCCGGGACTAGCGGGGCGGCCGCCACAGATACGCAGTATTTT.

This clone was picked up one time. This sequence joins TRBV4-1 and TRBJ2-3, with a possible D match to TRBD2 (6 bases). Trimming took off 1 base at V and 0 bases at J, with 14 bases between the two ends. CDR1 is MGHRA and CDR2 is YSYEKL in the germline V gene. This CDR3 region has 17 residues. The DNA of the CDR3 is TGCGCCAGCAGCCAAGCCCACAGCGGGTACAGCACAGATACGCAGTATTTT. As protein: CASSQAHSGYSTDTQYF.

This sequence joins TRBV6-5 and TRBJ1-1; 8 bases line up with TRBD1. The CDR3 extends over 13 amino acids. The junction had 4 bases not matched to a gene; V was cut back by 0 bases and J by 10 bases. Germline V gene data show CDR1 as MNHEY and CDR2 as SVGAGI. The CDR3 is CASSYSWTGRAFF. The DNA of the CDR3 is TGTGCCAGCAGTTACTCGTGGACAGGGAGAGCTTTCTTT.

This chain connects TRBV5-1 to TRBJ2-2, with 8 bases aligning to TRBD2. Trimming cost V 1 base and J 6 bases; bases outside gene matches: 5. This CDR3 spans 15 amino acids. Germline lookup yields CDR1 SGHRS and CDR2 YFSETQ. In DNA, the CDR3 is TGCGCCAGCAGCTTGATCACGGGGGGGCCCGGGGAGCTGTTTTTT. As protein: CASSLITGGPGELFF.

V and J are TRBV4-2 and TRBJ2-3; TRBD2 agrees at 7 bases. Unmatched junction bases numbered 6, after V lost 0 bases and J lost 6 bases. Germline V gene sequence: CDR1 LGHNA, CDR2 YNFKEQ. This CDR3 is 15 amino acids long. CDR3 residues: CASSQDGGVGDTQYF. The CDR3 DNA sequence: TGTGCCAGCAGCCAAGATGGGGGGGTCGGGGATACGCAGTATTTT.

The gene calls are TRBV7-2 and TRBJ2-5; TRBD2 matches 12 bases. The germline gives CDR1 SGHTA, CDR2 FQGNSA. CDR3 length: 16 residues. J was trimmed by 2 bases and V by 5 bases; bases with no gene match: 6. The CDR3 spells CASSVQLAGGQETQYF. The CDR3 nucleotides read TGTGCCAGCAGCGTGCAACTAGCGGGGGGACAAGAGACCCAGTACTTC.

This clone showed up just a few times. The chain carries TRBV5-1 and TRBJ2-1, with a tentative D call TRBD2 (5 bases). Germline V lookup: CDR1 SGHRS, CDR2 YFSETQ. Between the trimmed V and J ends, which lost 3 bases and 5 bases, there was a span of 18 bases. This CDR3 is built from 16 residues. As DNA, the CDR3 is TGCGCCAGCAGCTCCATAGGGCCTTCCGGGGACAATGAGCAGTTCTTC. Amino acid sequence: CASSSIGPSGDNEQFF.

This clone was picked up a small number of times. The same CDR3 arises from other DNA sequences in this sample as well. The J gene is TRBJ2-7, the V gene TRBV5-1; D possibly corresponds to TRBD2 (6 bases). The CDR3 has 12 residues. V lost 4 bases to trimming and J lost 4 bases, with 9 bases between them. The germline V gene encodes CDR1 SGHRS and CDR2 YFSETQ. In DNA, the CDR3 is TGCGCCAGCAGCGGGGGACTTTACGAGCAGTACTTC. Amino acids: CASSGGLYEQYF.